The present entry profiles one TCR beta chain with its context. Its cognate antigen has yet to be identified. No much larger clonotype is one base removed from it; base qualities were not supplied. The sample comes from a study of blood T cell repertoires in COVID-19 (dated by TCRdb to 2018 to 2021). For the study in its entirety: Collaborator samples came from the United States, Italy and Spain and covered acute and convalescent phases of COVID-19. The material from the prospective study consisted of cDNA or gDNA derived from T cells, B-cell-depleted T cells, or PBMCs. Nearly every sample came with metadata listing a de-identified subject ID, COVID-19 status, age in years and sex. The dataset comprised deeply sampled blood TCRbeta repertoires from subjects exposed to, actively infected with, or recovered from COVID-19. Where HLA class I and class II types were available, the types were taken from metadata supplied by the sample provider, not from assay-based typing. The repertoires were made available in a free public database intended to serve as a resource for research on the immune response to SARS-CoV-2. Samples were obtained from the ongoing ImmuneRACE study (first 160 participants) and from over a thousand subjects provided by 6 global collaborators.

The collaborating institutions used their own protocols to collect whole blood in K2EDTA tubes. For TCRbeta analysis, collaborators shipped samples in one of three forms: frozen whole blood, isolated PBMCs, or DNA extracted from either of those sample types. V is cut by 10 bases and J by 0 bases, and the space between the germline ends is 13 bases. The CDR3, cysteine through phenylalanine, is 14 amino acids long. Just CDR3 DNA is preserved here, 42 bases in frame from base 1. CDR1 and CDR2, per the germline V gene, are MDHEN and SYDVKM. TCRbeta CDR3 regions were amplified from genomic DNA using the immunoSEQ Assay, a bias-controlled multiplex PCR. For the original study's pipeline: Nucleated cell counts per sample were estimated from amplification of reference gene primers within the assay. Sequence reads were collapsed and filtered to measure the absolute abundance of every unique TCRbeta CDR3 rearrangement. For each sample, productive Simpson clonality was calculated by taking the square root of Simpson's diversity index across productive rearrangements. TCRdb's version of the immuneACCESS table is confined to in-frame rearrangements and falls short of the full clone set. An unresolved V gene accounts for under half of the shortfall where checked; the remainder is of unknown origin. Clone size and V and J calls were adopted from that table, with D and trimming inferred from the DNA. This sample gives roughly 120,000 clones in total; more than 80% of them show up just once. The ten largest clones capture under 35% of the sample.

Overall study results and their limits: Clinical and demographic metadata were provided uncurated, with the amount varying by source and participant.

This clonotype originated in an older man with active or convalescent COVID-19. Material: peripheral blood. The rearranged segments are TRBV28 and TRBJ1-5; TRBD1 is a possible D gene, resting on 6 matching bases. CDR3 protein: CAIVGADSNQPQHF. The sequence in DNA is TGTGCCATCGTGGGGGCGGATAGCAATCAGCCCCAGCATTTT. The CDR3 plus the reference TRBV28 and TRBJ1-5 genes for the other parts give the full variable domain: DVKVTQSSRYLVKRTGEKVFLECVQDMDHENMFWYRQDPGLGLRLIYFSYDVKMKEKGDIPEGYSVSREKKERFSLILESASTNQTSMYLCAIVGADSNQPQHFGDGTRLSIL.